The 23 T cell receptor beta chains presented below share a single source sample, sequenced in a study of T cells after yellow fever vaccination. TCRdb reanalysed the 5' RACE reads using MiXCR and keeps one entry per CDR3 protein. The sample contains 450,000 to 600,000 distinct CDR3 sequences, 13% of which appear only once. This material consisted of PBMCs, taken on the day of the yellow fever booster vaccination. These receptors all come from a man aged 30-40 years who received the YFV17D yellow fever vaccine.

The rearrangement uses TRBV7-2 and TRBJ2-3, with TRBD1 identical over 8 bases. Germline CDR1 is SGHTA and CDR2 is FQGNSA. The CDR3 covers 15 residues. The ends lost 3 bases at V and 3 bases at J; junction bases unmatched: 5. The CDR3 is CASSFWGQVTDTQYF. CDR3 bases: TGTGCCAGCAGCTTTTGGGGACAGGTAACAGATACGCAGTATTTT.

This clonotype was found a few times. The chain carries TRBV6-1 and TRBJ1-2, with 7 bases fitting TRBD1. CDR1 is MNHNS, CDR2 SASEGT, per germline. The CDR3 has 14 amino acids. After removal of 8 bases from V and 7 bases from J, the junction contained 13 bases not matched to a gene. The CDR3 nucleotides are TGTGCCAGCGGGGGAGGGGGCCGCAGCGGTGGCTACACCTTC. As protein: CASGGGGRSGGYTF.

The chain carries TRBV29-1 and TRBJ2-1; D possibly corresponds to TRBD1 (7 bases). In germline, CDR1 is SQVTM, CDR2 ANQGSEA. V dropped 6 bases and J dropped 0 bases, with 12 bases sitting between them. This CDR3 contains 14 residues. The CDR3 is CSVAGGRSYNEQFF. CDR3 bases: TGCAGCGTAGCAGGGGGGCGCTCCTACAATGAGCAGTTCTTC.

The rearrangement links TRBV20-1 to TRBJ2-5; the D gene is possibly TRBD1 (6 bases). CDR3 length equals 14 residues. Deletions cut 7 bases from V and 3 bases from J, with 18 bases between. The germline gives CDR1 DFQATT, CDR2 SNEGSKA (reference sequence). For the CDR3, the DNA is TGCAGTGTAAACGTAGGACAGTCAGAAGAGACCCAGTACTTC. Residues: CSVNVGQSEETQYF.

This clonotype has more than one count but fewer than ten. The rearrangement links TRBV7-2 to TRBJ2-7; D ambiguous. V lost 1 base and J 0 bases, leaving 7 bases between the germline ends. From germline, CDR1 is SGHTA and CDR2 FQGNSA. The CDR3 has 14 residues. CDR3 residues: CASSLDTYSYEQYF. The CDR3 coding sequence is TGTGCCAGCAGCTTAGACACCTACTCCTACGAGCAGTACTTC.

This clonotype was seen only a few times. The V and J genes are TRBV4-3 and TRBJ2-3; 8 bases fit TRBD2. The CDR3 has 15 amino acids. CDR1 and CDR2 (germline): LGHNA, YSLEER. V shed 1 base and J 6 bases; nucleotides not matched to a gene: 6. This CDR3 is CASSQGLAWTDTQYF. The CDR3 DNA reads TGCGCCAGCAGCCAAGGACTAGCGTGGACCGATACGCAGTATTTT.

The chain uses TRBV5-1 and TRBJ1-1, with D hard to call. Deletions cut 3 bases from V and 3 bases from J, with 9 bases between. Germline CDR1 is SGHRS and CDR2 is YFSETQ. CDR3 length equals 13 residues. The CDR3 DNA reads TGCGCCAGCAGCTCAAGGCGGTACACTGAAGCTTTCTTT. This encodes CASSSRRYTEAFF.

This clonotype was counted only a few times. The chain couples TRBV7-2 to TRBJ2-1; TRBD2 matches 7 bases. Germline loops: CDR1 SGHTA, CDR2 FQGNSA. The CDR3 sequence is 16 residues long. Trimming at V came to 5 bases and at J to 4 bases, leaving 11 bases not matched to a gene. Here the CDR3 DNA reads TGTGCCAGCAGCCGAGGCTTGGGACTATCTTACAATGAGCAGTTCTTC. Translated: CASSRGLGLSYNEQFF.

This clonotype appeared a few times. The chain links TRBV7-8 to TRBJ2-3; maybe TRBD2 (5 bases). Germline CDR1 SGHVS, CDR2 FQNEAQ. The CDR3 length is 15 residues. The ends were cut back, 1 base at V and 3 bases at J, with 11 bases in the middle. The CDR3 is CASSLVRWETDTQYF. The CDR3 bases are TGTGCCAGCAGCTTAGTTAGGTGGGAGACAGATACGCAGTATTTT.

CDR3 protein: CSAKDLLEGYTF. The CDR3 coding sequence is TGCAGCGCTAAGGACCTCCTGGAGGGCTACACCTTC. The V and J genes are TRBV29-1 and TRBJ1-2; no clear D gene. The length of the CDR3 is 12 residues. V shed 7 bases and J shed 8 bases, with 17 bases lying between them. Germline CDR1 SQVTM, CDR2 ANQGSEA.

The V and J genes are TRBV7-2 and TRBJ2-7; possibly TRBD1 for D (5 bases). This CDR3 has 12 amino acids. In germline, CDR1 is SGHTA, CDR2 FQGNSA. Deletions cut 3 bases from V and 6 bases from J, with 9 bases between. CDR3 in amino acids: CASSLGPTEQYF. CDR3 in DNA: TGTGCCAGCAGCTTGGGGCCCACCGAGCAGTACTTC.

This clonotype was picked up many times. Germline is not matched at one junction end, which may reflect a read error. V usage is TRBV5-1 and J usage is TRBJ2-1, with D possibly being TRBD2 (6 bases). This CDR3 is 15 amino acids long. CDR1 and CDR2 from the germline V gene are SGHRS and YFSETQ. The CDR3 reads CASSLVAGSYNEQFF. Here the CDR3 DNA reads TGTGCCAGCAGTTTAGTTGCGGGATCCTACAATGAGCAGTTCTTC.

The gene calls are TRBV28 and TRBJ2-7; D not resolved. Trimming took off 6 bases at V and 5 bases at J, with 14 bases between the two ends. The CDR3 loop spans 13 amino acids. Germline assignment: CDR1 MDHEN and CDR2 SYDVKM. CDR3 nucleotides: TGTGCCAGCAGCACCGGGCCCTGGGACGAGCAGTACTTC. Encoded protein: CASSTGPWDEQYF.

The CDR3 loop reads CASSLDGTNYGYTF. The CDR3 region has the DNA TGTGCCAGCAGCTTGGACGGTACTAACTATGGCTACACCTTC. V is TRBV5-4 and J is TRBJ1-2; the D is unclear. The V end was cut by 0 bases, the J end by 0 bases, with 6 bases between. This CDR3 region has 14 residues. Germline V gene data show CDR1 as SGHNT and CDR2 as YYREEE (reference sequence).

This clonotype was observed a few times. V usage is TRBV10-2 and J usage is TRBJ2-4, with 15 nucleotides matching TRBD2. The germline CDR1 and CDR2 sequences are WSHSY and SAAADI. Trimming took 8 bases from V and 2 from J; bases not matched to a gene: 10. The CDR3 spans 18 residues. The DNA for the CDR3 is TGCGCCAGCCGGTCGGGACTAGCGGGAGGTGCAACCAAAAACATTCAGTACTTC. Translated: CASRSGLAGGATKNIQYF.

The V and J genes are TRBV6-2 or TRBV6-3 and TRBJ1-5, with 10 bases identical to TRBD1. The CDR3 has 16 amino acids. Germline V lookup: CDR1 MNHEY, CDR2 SVGEGT. The V and J ends lost 5 bases and 7 bases, in that order; junction bases with no gene match: 11. The CDR3 here is CASSGSGTGVGQPQHF. The CDR3 nucleotides read TGTGCCAGCAGTGGATCCGGGACAGGGGTTGGACAGCCCCAGCATTTT.

The chain recombines TRBV29-1 with TRBJ2-1; TRBD2 is a possible D gene (5 bases). The germline CDR1 and CDR2 sequences are SQVTM and ANQGSEA. V was cut by 1 base and J by 5 bases, with 15 bases left in between. The CDR3 extends over 15 amino acids. For the CDR3, the DNA is TGCAGCGTTGAAGGACTACTCAATTTAAACAATGAGCAGTTCTTC. Translated, it gives CSVEGLLNLNNEQFF.

The table lists this clonotype with a few counts. V usage is TRBV6-1 and J usage is TRBJ2-3; TRBD2 aligns across 8 bases. V shed 6 bases, J shed 6 bases, and the junction held 11 bases outside the gene matches. The CDR3 contains 15 residues. Germline V gene data show CDR1 as MNHNS and CDR2 as SASEGT. The CDR3 nucleotides are TGTGCCAGCAGGCGCCTCCGGGAGGGCCAGGATACGCAGTATTTT. Its translation: CASRRLREGQDTQYF.

In its sample, this clonotype was seen a few times. This chain connects TRBV3-1 to TRBJ1-6, with D unresolved. V was pared by 5 bases and J by 5 bases, with 10 bases between. The CDR3 runs 14 residues. Germline V gives CDR1 LGHDT, CDR2 YNNKEL (reference sequence). DNA for the CDR3: TGTGCCAGCAGCTCTCGGACGGATAATTCACCCCTCCACTTT. Its protein is CASSSRTDNSPLHF.

The J gene is TRBJ2-2, the V gene TRBV5-1; 10 bases map to TRBD2. Germline assignment: CDR1 SGHRS and CDR2 YFSETQ. This CDR3 comprises 19 residues. V dropped 2 bases and J dropped 0; count of bases not matched to a gene: 10. The CDR3, as DNA: TGCGCCAGCAGCTTCTTACCACTAGCGGGAAGGACGAACACCGGGGAGCTGTTTTTT. Protein: CASSFLPLAGRTNTGELFF.

This clonotype came up a few times. The chain carries TRBV24-1 and TRBJ2-5; tentatively, D is TRBD2 (6 bases). Germline V CDR1 and CDR2: KGHDR, SFDVKD. The V and J ends lost 9 bases and 5 bases respectively, with 21 bases between them. The CDR3 is 15 amino acids. The CDR3, as DNA: TGTGCCACCGGGGCCGCGGGGCTTCCTCAGGAGACCCAGTACTTC. This codes for CATGAAGLPQETQYF.

CDR3 residues: CSAILVPKAAGGYNEQFF. For the CDR3, the DNA is TGCAGTGCTATATTGGTACCCAAAGCAGCGGGAGGGTACAATGAGCAGTTCTTC. The rearrangement joins TRBV20-1 to TRBJ2-1, with TRBD2 matching over 10 bases. There are 18 residues in the CDR3. V lost 4 bases to trimming and J lost 4 bases; unmatched junction nucleotides: 16. Looked up from germline, CDR1 is DFQATT and CDR2 is SNEGSKA (reference sequence).

The rearrangement joins TRBV7-2 to TRBJ2-1; D is unresolved. Germline CDR1 reads SGHTA; CDR2 reads FQGNSA. V was pared by 7 bases and J by 4 bases, with 20 bases between. This CDR3 spans 16 amino acids. CDR3 sequence (DNA): TGTGCCAGCATCCAAACCCCACTCGGAGCGTACAATGAGCAGTTCTTC. Its translation is CASIQTPLGAYNEQFF.